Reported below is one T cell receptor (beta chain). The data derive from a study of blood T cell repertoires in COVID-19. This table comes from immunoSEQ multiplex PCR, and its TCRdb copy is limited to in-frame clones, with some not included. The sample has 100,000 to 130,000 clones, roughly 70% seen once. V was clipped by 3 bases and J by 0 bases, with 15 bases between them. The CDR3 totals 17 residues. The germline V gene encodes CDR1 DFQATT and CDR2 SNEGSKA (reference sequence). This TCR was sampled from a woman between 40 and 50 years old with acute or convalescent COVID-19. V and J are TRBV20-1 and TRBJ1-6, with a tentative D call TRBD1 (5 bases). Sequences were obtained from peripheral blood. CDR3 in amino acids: CSASLGRTSSYNSPLHF. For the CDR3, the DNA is TGCAGTGCTAGTCTCGGGAGGACAAGCTCCTATAATTCACCCCTCCACTTT.